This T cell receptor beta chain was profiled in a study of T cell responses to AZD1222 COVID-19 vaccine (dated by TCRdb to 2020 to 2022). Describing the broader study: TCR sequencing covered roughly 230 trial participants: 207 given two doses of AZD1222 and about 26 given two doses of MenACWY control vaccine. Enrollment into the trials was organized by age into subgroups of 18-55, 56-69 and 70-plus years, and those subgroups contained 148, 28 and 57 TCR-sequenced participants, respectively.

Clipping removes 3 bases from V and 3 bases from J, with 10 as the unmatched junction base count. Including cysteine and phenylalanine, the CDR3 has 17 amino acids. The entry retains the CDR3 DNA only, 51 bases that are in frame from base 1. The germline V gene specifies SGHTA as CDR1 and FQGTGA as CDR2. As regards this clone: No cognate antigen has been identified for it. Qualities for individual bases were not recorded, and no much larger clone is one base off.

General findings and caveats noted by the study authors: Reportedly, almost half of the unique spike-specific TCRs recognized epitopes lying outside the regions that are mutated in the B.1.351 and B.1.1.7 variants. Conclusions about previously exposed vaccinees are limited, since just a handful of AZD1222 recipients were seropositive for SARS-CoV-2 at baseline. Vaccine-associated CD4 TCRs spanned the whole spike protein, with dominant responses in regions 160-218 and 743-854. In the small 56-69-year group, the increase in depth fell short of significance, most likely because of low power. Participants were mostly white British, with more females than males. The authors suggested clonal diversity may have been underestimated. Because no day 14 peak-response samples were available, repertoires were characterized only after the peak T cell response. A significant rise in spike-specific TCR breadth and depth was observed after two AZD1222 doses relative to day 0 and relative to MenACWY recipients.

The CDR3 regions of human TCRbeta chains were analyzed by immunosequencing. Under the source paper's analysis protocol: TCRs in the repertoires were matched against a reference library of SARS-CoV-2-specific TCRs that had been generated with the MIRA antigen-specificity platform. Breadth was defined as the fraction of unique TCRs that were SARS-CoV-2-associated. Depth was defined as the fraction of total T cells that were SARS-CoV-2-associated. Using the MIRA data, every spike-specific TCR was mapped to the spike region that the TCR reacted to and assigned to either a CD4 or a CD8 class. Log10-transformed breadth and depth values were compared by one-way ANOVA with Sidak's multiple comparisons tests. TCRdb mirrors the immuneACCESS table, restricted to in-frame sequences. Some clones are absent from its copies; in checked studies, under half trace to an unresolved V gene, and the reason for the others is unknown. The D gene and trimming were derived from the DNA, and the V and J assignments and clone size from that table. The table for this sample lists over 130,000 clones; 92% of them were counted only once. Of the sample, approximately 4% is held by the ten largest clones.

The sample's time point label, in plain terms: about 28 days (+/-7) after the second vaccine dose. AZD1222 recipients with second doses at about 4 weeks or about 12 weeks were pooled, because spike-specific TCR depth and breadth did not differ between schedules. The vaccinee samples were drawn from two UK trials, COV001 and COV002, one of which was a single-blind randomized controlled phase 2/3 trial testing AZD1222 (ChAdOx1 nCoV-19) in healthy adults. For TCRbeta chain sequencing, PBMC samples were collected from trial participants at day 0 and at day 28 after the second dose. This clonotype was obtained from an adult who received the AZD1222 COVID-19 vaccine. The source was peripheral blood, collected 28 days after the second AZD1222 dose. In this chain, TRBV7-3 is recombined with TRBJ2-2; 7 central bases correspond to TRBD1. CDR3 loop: CASSFAPTGYYTGELFF. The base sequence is TGTGCCAGCAGCTTCGCCCCGACAGGGTATTACACCGGGGAGCTGTTTTTT.